The clone carrying this TCR beta chain was detected a few times. Its antigen is undetermined. These data belong to a study of T-cell memory formation after mild COVID-19. Study results and caveats: Nothing confirmed that second-wave clones peaking on day 37 were specific for SARS-CoV-2. Cross-reactive memory apparently joined, as some responding clones appeared in pre-infection memory.

The V segment lost 7 bases and the J segment 2 bases; nucleotides outside the gene matches: 9. Germline V gene sequence: CDR1 SGDLS, CDR2 YYNGEE. This CDR3 is 17 amino acids long. TCRdb re-analysed the 5' RACE reads in MiXCR, keeping a single row per CDR3 protein. The sample yields roughly 110,000 distinct CDR3 sequences, about an eighth seen once. The receptor comes from an adult woman who had mild COVID-19 (a few samples of this study predate the infection). Cell type and time point are not known. V usage is TRBV9 and J usage is TRBJ2-2; 12 nucleotides align to TRBD2. Sequenced input: PBMCs or a T cell subset sorted from them (not recorded which). CDR3 DNA: TGTGCCAGCGGCGAAACTAGCGGGAGGCAAAACACCGGGGAGCTGTTTTTT. Translated, it gives CASGETSGRQNTGELFF.